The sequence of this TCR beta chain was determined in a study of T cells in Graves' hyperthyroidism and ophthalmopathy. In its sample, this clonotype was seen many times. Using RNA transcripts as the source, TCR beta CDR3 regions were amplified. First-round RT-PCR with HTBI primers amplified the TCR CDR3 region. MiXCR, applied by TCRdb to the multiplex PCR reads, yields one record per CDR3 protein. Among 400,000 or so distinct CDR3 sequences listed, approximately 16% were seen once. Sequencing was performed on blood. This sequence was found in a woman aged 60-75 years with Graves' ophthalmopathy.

The CDR3 DNA is TGCGCCAGCAGCTTGGAACCCCCCCTGCGAACTAACACTGAAGCTTTCTTT. Translating it yields CASSLEPPLRTNTEAFF. This sequence joins TRBV5-1 and TRBJ1-1; no clear D. CDR1 is SGHRS and CDR2 is YFSETQ in the germline V gene. Trimming removed 0 bases at V and 2 bases at J, with 17 bases between. CDR3 length: 17 residues.